Described below is a single TCR beta chain sequence and its context. The V end was cut by 0 bases, the J end by 3 bases, with 9 bases between. This CDR3 has 14 residues. Germline V CDR1 and CDR2: KGHSY, FQNENV. Participants were placed into cohorts based on the clinical history they reported. This entry belongs to a study of blood T cell repertoires in COVID-19. For the study at large: Sources were T cells, B-cell-depleted T cells, or PBMCs; the material itself was cDNA or gDNA.

In the original workflow: Estimated nucleated cell counts came from reference gene primer amplification. Libraries were prepared by immunoSEQ multiplex PCR; TCRdb keeps only in-frame clonotypes and omits some of them. The V and J calls and clone size were taken over from that table, and D and trimming were inferred from the DNA. Found here are nearly 350,000 clones, about 90% of them singletons; the top ten hold roughly 1%. This sequence originates from a woman under 40 who had recovered from COVID-19. The sample taken for sequencing was PBMCs or T cells enriched from blood (not recorded which). The chain employs TRBV16 and TRBJ2-7; D unresolved. The CDR3 spells CASSQSGRNYEQYF. In DNA, the CDR3 is TGTGCCAGCAGCCAATCGGGCAGGAACTACGAGCAGTACTTC.